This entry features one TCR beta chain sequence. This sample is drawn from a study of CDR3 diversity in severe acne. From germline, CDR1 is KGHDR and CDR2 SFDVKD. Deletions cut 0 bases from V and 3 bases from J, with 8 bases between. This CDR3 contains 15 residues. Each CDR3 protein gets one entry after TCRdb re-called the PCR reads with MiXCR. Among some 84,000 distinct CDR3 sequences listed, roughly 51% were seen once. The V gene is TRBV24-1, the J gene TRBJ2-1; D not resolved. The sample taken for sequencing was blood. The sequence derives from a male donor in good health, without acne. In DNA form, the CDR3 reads TGTGCCACCAGTGATTTGACCGGACGCTACAATGAGCAGTTCTTC. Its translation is CATSDLTGRYNEQFF.